This TCR beta chain derives from a study of blood T cell repertoires in COVID-19 (dated by TCRdb to between 2020 and 2021). Study-level background: Collaborator samples came from the United States, Italy and Spain and covered acute and convalescent phases of COVID-19. The prospective study material was composed of cDNA or gDNA derived from T cells, B-cell-depleted T cells, or PBMCs. Subjects who had been exposed to COVID-19, were actively infected with it, or had recovered from it provided the deeply sampled blood TCRbeta repertoires that made up the dataset. The repertoires were released in a freely available public database intended as a resource for research on the immune response to SARS-CoV-2. Samples came from the ongoing ImmuneRACE study (first 160 participants) plus 1,254 subjects from 6 global collaborators. A de-identified subject ID, COVID-19 status, age in years and sex were almost always included in the sample metadata. Where available, HLA class I and class II types were taken from metadata supplied by the sample provider and were not determined by assay-based typing.

Each collaborating institution followed its own protocols to collect whole blood in K2EDTA tubes. For TCRbeta analysis, collaborators shipped samples in one of three forms: frozen whole blood, isolated PBMCs, or DNA extracted from either of those sample types. With regard to this clone: Which antigen it targets is not known. Nothing much larger sits one base from this clone, and base qualities are not available.

Broad study findings and their caveats: Clinical and demographic metadata were provided uncurated, with the amount varying by source and participant.

Reading the germline V gene gives CDR1 MNHEY and CDR2 SVGAGI. Its CDR3 holds 14 amino acids, cysteine through phenylalanine. Of all the DNA, just the CDR3 is kept, 42 bases in frame from base 1. V lost 6 bases and J lost 0 bases; the stretch between them is 11 bases long. TCRbeta CDR3 regions were amplified from genomic DNA using the immunoSEQ Assay, a bias-controlled multiplex PCR. As for how the authors treated the data: The number of nucleated cells in each sample was estimated from the amplification of reference gene primers within the assay. Sequence reads were collapsed and filtered to measure the absolute abundance of every unique TCRbeta CDR3 rearrangement. For each sample, productive Simpson clonality was calculated as the square root of Simpson's diversity index over productive rearrangements. TCRdb limited this immuneACCESS table to in-frame rearrangements with V and J called. A share of clones is missing; checked studies link under half to unresolved V genes, and the rest is unexplained. V, J and clone size are those of that table, while D and trimming were read from the DNA. The sample table lists tens of thousands of clones, around 84% of them with a count of one. The ten largest clonotypes hold roughly 20% of the sample.

Input material: peripheral blood. The source is an elderly woman in a cohort sampled during active or convalescent COVID-19. This chain is built from TRBV6-5 and TRBJ1-1, with a weak D call of TRBD1 (6 bases match). The sequence in DNA is TGTGCCAGCAGGACAGGATCCTTGAACACTGAAGCTTTCTTT. This codes for CASRTGSLNTEAFF.